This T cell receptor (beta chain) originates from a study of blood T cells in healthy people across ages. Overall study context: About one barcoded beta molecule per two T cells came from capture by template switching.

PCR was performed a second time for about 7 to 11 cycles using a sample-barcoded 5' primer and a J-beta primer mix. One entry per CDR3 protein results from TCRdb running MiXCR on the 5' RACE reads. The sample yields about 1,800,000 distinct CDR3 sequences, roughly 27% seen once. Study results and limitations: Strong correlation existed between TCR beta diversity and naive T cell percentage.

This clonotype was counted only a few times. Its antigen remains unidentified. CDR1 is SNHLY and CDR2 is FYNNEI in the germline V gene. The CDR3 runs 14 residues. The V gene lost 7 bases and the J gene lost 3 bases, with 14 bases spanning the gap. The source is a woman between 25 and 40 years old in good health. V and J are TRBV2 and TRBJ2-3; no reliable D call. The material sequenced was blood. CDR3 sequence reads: CASIGGMVTDTQYF. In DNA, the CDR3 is TGTGCCAGCATAGGCGGTATGGTTACAGATACGCAGTATTTT.